A single sample is the source of the 21 T cell receptor beta chains below, sequenced in a study of T-cell memory formation after mild COVID-19. TCRdb re-derived calls from the 5' RACE reads in MiXCR, one entry per CDR3 protein. The sample contains 180,000 or so distinct CDR3 sequences, around 16% of which appear only once. The sample taken for sequencing was PBMCs or a T cell subset sorted from them (not recorded which). These receptors were obtained from an adult woman who had mild COVID-19 (a few samples of this study predate the infection). Cell type and time point are not known.

J is TRBJ2-1 and V is TRBV9; D is perhaps TRBD1 or TRBD2 (5 bases each). The length of the CDR3 is 14 residues. V was pared by 0 bases and J by 3 bases, with 7 bases between. Germline V gene data show CDR1 as SGDLS and CDR2 as YYNGEE. CDR3 DNA: TGTGCCAGCAGCGTAGCGGGACGCTACAATGAGCAGTTCTTC. Protein: CASSVAGRYNEQFF.

As DNA, the CDR3 is TGTGCCACCAGCAGAGATGGGATAGGACCCTATGGCTACACCTTC. Translation gives CATSRDGIGPYGYTF. The rearrangement links TRBV15 to TRBJ1-2; D gene unclear. V lost 0 bases, J lost 4 bases, and 12 bases lay in between. The length of the CDR3 is 15 residues. Germline CDR1 LNHNV, CDR2 YYDKDF (reference sequence).

This clonotype was seen more than once but under ten times. V gene TRBV5-1 combines with J gene TRBJ2-7; TRBD1 aligns across 7 bases. Unmatched junction bases numbered 9, after V lost 4 bases and J lost 5 bases. CDR1 is SGHRS and CDR2 is YFSETQ in the germline V gene. This CDR3 spans 14 amino acids. The CDR3 DNA reads as TGCGCCAGCAGCAACGACAGGGCGCGAGACGAGCAGTACTTC. Its protein product is CASSNDRARDEQYF.

The chain joins TRBV12-3 or TRBV12-4 to TRBJ2-1; TRBD2 matches at 10 bases. V lost 7 bases to trimming and J lost 5 bases; unmatched junction nucleotides: 8. CDR3 length: 15 amino acids. The CDR3 here is CASTLGSGRDNEQFF. CDR3 nucleotide sequence: TGTGCCAGCACCTTGGGCAGCGGGAGGGACAATGAGCAGTTCTTC.

This clonotype was seen a handful of times. This chain uses TRBV10-3 with TRBJ1-1; 7 nucleotides agree with TRBD1. The CDR3 is made up of 14 amino acids. Trimming cost V 2 bases and J 4 bases; bases outside gene matches: 4. Looked up from germline, CDR1 is ENHRY and CDR2 is SYGVKD. CDR3: CAISEHRGGTEAFF. The CDR3 DNA reads TGTGCCATCAGTGAGCACAGGGGTGGCACTGAAGCTTTCTTT.

V and J are TRBV3-1 and TRBJ2-3; TRBD1 or TRBD2 may be the D gene (5 bases each). Trimming pared 2 bases from V and 2 bases from J, leaving 11 bases between. This CDR3 spans 15 amino acids. The germline V gene has CDR1 LGHDT and CDR2 YNNKEL (reference sequence). The CDR3 spells CASSQSGTNTDTQYF. CDR3 DNA sequence: TGTGCCAGCAGCCAATCCGGGACCAACACAGATACGCAGTATTTT.

This clonotype was observed a handful of times. The junction differs from germline at one of its ends, possibly a read error. V is TRBV12-3 or TRBV12-4 and J is TRBJ1-2; D unclear. The CDR3 is made up of 9 amino acids. The CDR3 reads CASTVHRPF. In nucleotides, the CDR3 is TGTGCCAGCACCGTCCATCGACCATTC.

The chain recombines TRBV19 with TRBJ2-7, with D perhaps TRBD1 (6 bases). The CDR3 has 13 residues. Germline CDR1 and CDR2: LNHDA and SQIVND (reference sequence). The V gene lost 3 bases and the J gene lost 2 bases, with 8 bases spanning the gap. CDR3 region: CASSMGHPYEQYF. The CDR3 DNA follows: TGTGCCAGTAGTATGGGACATCCCTACGAGCAGTACTTC.

In this sample, this clonotype turned up a few times. The chain carries TRBV12-3 or TRBV12-4 and TRBJ1-4; the D is unclear. The CDR3 totals 14 residues. Trimming pared 3 bases from V and 5 bases from J, leaving 10 bases between. The CDR3 DNA reads TGTGCCAGCAGTTTGGGCAGCTTGAATGAAAAACTGTTTTTT. Its translation is CASSLGSLNEKLFF.

This clonotype was counted ten times or more. This sequence joins TRBV5-1 and TRBJ2-1; 9 bases match TRBD2. V shed 6 bases, J shed 3 bases, and the junction held 7 bases outside the gene matches. The CDR3 runs to 15 residues. From germline, CDR1 is SGHRS and CDR2 YFSETQ. The CDR3 region has the DNA TGCGCCAGCACCTTTAGCGGGGGAGGCTACAATGAGCAGTTCTTC. Its protein product is CASTFSGGGYNEQFF.

CDR3 sequence (DNA): TGTGCCTGGAGTGTACGGTTGACAGACTATGGCTACACCTTC. Its translation is CAWSVRLTDYGYTF. The rearrangement joins TRBV30 to TRBJ1-2; TRBD1 is a possible D gene (5 bases). CDR1 and CDR2 from the germline V gene are GTSNPN and SVGIG (reference sequence). The ends were cut back, 0 bases at V and 3 bases at J, with 11 bases in the middle. CDR3 length: 14 residues.

This chain's CDR3 is CASSLDGGTAGNTIYF. The CDR3 region has the DNA TGCGCCAGCAGCTTGGATGGAGGGACAGCTGGAAACACCATATATTTT. The rearrangement joins TRBV5-1 to TRBJ1-3; 7 bases agree with TRBD1. After removal of 0 bases from V and 2 bases from J, the junction contained 5 bases not matched to a gene. Germline CDR1 is SGHRS and CDR2 is YFSETQ. The length of the CDR3 is 16 residues.

This clonotype was detected many times. The genes are TRBV15 and TRBJ2-5, with TRBD1 identical over 10 bases. V trimming: 6 bases; J trimming: 2 bases; junction bases outside the gene matches: 6. Germline V gene lookup returns CDR1 LNHNV and CDR2 YYDKDF (reference sequence). This CDR3 has 15 amino acids. The CDR3 loop is CATSRQGAPQETQYF. The CDR3 DNA is TGTGCCACCAGTAGACAGGGGGCCCCTCAAGAGACCCAGTACTTC.

V is TRBV20-1 and J is TRBJ1-5; 8 bases are shared with TRBD1. The CDR3 is 15 residues long. Per germline, CDR1 DFQATT and CDR2 SNEGSKA (reference sequence). J gave up 7 bases and V 5 bases, and 13 bases lay outside the gene matches. The CDR3 DNA is TGCAGTGCTGCACCTTCAGGGACAGGTCAGCAGCCCCAGCATTTT. Translating gives CSAAPSGTGQQPQHF.

The CDR3 here is CASSPGQGSEKLFF. Written as DNA, the CDR3 is TGTGCCAGCTCACCGGGACAGGGGAGTGAAAAACTGTTTTTT. This chain joins TRBV18 and TRBJ1-4; 10 bases are a match to TRBD1. The CDR3 sequence is 14 residues long. The germline gives CDR1 KGHSH, CDR2 LQKENI. V was clipped by 3 bases and J by 7 bases; unmatched bases: 2.

This clonotype was recorded a few times. The chain carries TRBV7-2 and TRBJ1-2; tentative D call: TRBD1 (6 bases). The length of the CDR3 is 12 residues. The V end lost 8 bases, the J end lost 2 bases, and 9 bases lay between the germline ends. The V gene's germline CDR1 is SGHTA and CDR2 FQGNSA. CDR3 sequence (DNA): TGTGCCAGCGGAACAGGGAACTATGGCTACACCTTC. Its protein is CASGTGNYGYTF.

A few counts support this clonotype. The chain links TRBV27 to TRBJ1-6; 10 positions match TRBD1. Germline CDR1 and CDR2: MNHEY and SMNVEV (reference sequence). V was clipped by 5 bases and J by 6 bases; unmatched bases: 4. The CDR3 extends over 15 amino acids. CDR3 bases: TGTGCCAGCAGTCCCGACAGGGGGCTTAATTCACCCCTCCACTTT. Residues: CASSPDRGLNSPLHF.

This clonotype was observed a handful of times. The genes are TRBV12-3 or TRBV12-4 and TRBJ1-2, with a weak D call TRBD1 (6 bases). V was trimmed by 6 bases and J by 0 bases, leaving 14 bases between them. This CDR3 comprises 15 residues. The CDR3 DNA reads as TGTGCCAGCAGCCTGCGGACAGCCGCTAACTATGGCTACACCTTC. Its translation is CASSLRTAANYGYTF.

V gene TRBV12-3 or TRBV12-4 combines with J gene TRBJ1-1; D possibly corresponds to TRBD1 (5 bases). The CDR3 consists of 15 residues. V was cut by 4 bases and J by 1 base, with 13 bases left in between. This CDR3 reads CASSWGLGPNTEAFF. The DNA for the CDR3 is TGTGCCAGCAGTTGGGGCCTGGGGCCGAACACTGAAGCTTTCTTT.

CDR3 in DNA: TGCGCCAGCAGCCAGGACGCAACAGGGACTGGAAACACCATATATTTT. Amino acid sequence: CASSQDATGTGNTIYF. The gene calls are TRBV4-3 and TRBJ1-3; the D gene is possibly TRBD1 (6 bases). Germline V gives CDR1 LGHNA, CDR2 YSLEER. V was shortened by 3 bases and J by 2 bases, with 14 bases between the two germline ends. This CDR3 comprises 16 residues.

This clonotype was counted between two and nine times. The chain carries TRBV3-1 and TRBJ2-1; no clear D. Germline loops: CDR1 LGHDT, CDR2 YNNKEL (reference sequence). This CDR3 comprises 13 residues. Trimming shortened V by 0 bases and J by 9 bases, and 9 bases separated the two germline ends. The CDR3: CASSQDLRAEQFF. In DNA form, the CDR3 reads TGTGCCAGCAGCCAAGATCTACGGGCTGAGCAGTTCTTC.